This entry is about one TCR beta chain. Antigen: not known. It was the roughly 130-subject validation cohort, separate from the approximately 700-subject first cohort, to which the donors belonged. Trimming removed 1 base at V and 0 bases at J, with 10 bases between. The length of the CDR3 is 16 residues. The germline CDR1 and CDR2 sequences are SEHNR and FQNEAQ (reference sequence). The record originates from a study of cytomegalovirus exposure and HLA in healthy donors. Findings of the study overall: The study put 150 or so TCR beta chains on its list as cytomegalovirus-associated. The classifier reportedly diagnosed cytomegalovirus status with high sensitivity and specificity. Specificity of a few CMV-associated chains for CMV antigens was verified in vitro.

TCRdb's copy holds only in-frame clones and misses some; the assay was immunoSEQ multiplex PCR. Of about 47,000 clones listed, about 93% are singletons. Source material: PBMCs. This clonotype was sampled from a man aged 18 to 30 in good health and CMV-seronegative. V is TRBV7-9 and J is TRBJ2-1, with D possibly being TRBD2 (5 bases). This CDR3 reads CASSLGGPGSYNEQFF. The CDR3 region has the DNA TGTGCCAGCAGCTTAGGAGGGCCTGGCTCCTACAATGAGCAGTTCTTC.